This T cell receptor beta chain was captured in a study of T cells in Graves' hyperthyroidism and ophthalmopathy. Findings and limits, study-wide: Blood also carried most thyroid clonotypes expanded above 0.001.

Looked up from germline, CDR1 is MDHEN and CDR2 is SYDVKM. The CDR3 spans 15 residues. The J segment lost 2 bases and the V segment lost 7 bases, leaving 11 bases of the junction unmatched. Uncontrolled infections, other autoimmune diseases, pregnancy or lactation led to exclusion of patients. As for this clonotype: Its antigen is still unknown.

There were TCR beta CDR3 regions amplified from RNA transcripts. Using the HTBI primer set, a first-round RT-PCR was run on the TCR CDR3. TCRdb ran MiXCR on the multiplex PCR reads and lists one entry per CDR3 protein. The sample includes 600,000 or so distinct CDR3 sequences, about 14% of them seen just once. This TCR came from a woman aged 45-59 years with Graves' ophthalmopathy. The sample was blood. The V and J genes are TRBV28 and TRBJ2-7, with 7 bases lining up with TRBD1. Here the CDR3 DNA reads TGTGCCAGCACTATTAACCGGGACAGCCCCTACGAGCAGTACTTC. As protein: CASTINRDSPYEQYF.